These 3 T cell receptor beta chains originate from one sample sequenced in a study of vaccination and CD4 T cells after COVID-19. Their antigen targets remain unknown. Once obtained from cultured CD4+ T cells, the DNA was sequenced using the Oncomine TCR Beta short-read assay. A single record per CDR3 protein comes from TCRdb applying MiXCR to the PCR reads. Here the sample spans nearly 15,000 distinct CDR3 sequences, roughly 28% being singletons. Noted treatment: approximately nine-day PBMC culture with coronavirus spike peptide pools or control peptides (ViraFEST assay). Sequencing input: cultured CD4+ T cells from blood. These receptors all stem from a human donor with COVID-19.

This chain links TRBV7-8 with TRBJ1-4; tentative D call: TRBD1 (5 bases). This CDR3 is 15 amino acids long. V was pared by 3 bases and J by 7 bases, with 15 bases between. From germline, CDR1 is SGHVS and CDR2 FQNEAQ. CDR3 loop: CASSLRVDMSEKLFF. CDR3 bases: TGTGCCAGCAGCTTGCGCGTGGACATGAGTGAAAAACTGTTTTTT.

This clonotype turned up a few times. This sequence joins TRBV6-2 or TRBV6-3 and TRBJ2-3, with D perhaps TRBD2 (5 bases). CDR1 and CDR2 (germline): MNHEY, SVGEGT. V was pared by 6 bases and J by 1 base, with 20 bases between. This CDR3 has 17 amino acids. CDR3 nucleotide sequence: TGTGCCAGCAGGCGCCCCGGGGTCGTCTTGGGCACAGATACGCAGTATTTT. It is translated as CASRRPGVVLGTDTQYF.

This clonotype was counted between two and nine times. The genes are TRBV7-2 and TRBJ1-2, with 7 bases aligning to TRBD1. Germline CDR1 reads SGHTA; CDR2 reads FQGNSA. The V and J ends lost 5 bases and 5 bases, in that order; junction bases with no gene match: 5. The CDR3 extends over 13 amino acids. This chain's CDR3 is CASSADRVYGYTF. The CDR3 bases are TGTGCCAGCAGCGCCGACAGGGTATATGGCTACACCTTC.